A selection of T cell receptor beta chains follows, all from one sample in a study of beta chain features in type 1 diabetes. Sequenced by immunoSEQ multiplex PCR; TCRdb stores in-frame clones only, minus some. The repertoire holds 240,000 or so clones, around 13% seen once, with roughly 0.019% in the top ten. The specimen sequenced was naive CD4+ T cells from blood. Receptors were obtained from a young man with type 1 diabetes. The CDR3 runs from the conserved cysteine through the conserved F or W. Each record gives: V gene, D gene, clone size, J gene, CDR3 DNA, CDR3 protein. D genes are given only for firm matches. A clone size is listed for some rows: how often the clone was seen (once, few, many), or a class if it is expanded.

TRBV5-6	TRBD1	few	TRBJ1-1	TGTGCCAGCAGCTTAGGGGACAGGATGAACACTGAAGCTTTCTTT	CASSLGDRMNTEAFF
TRBV6-5	NA	few	TRBJ2-7	TGTGCCAGCAGTAAGGGGTACGAGCAGTACTTC	CASSKGYEQYF
TRBV30	TRBD1	few	TRBJ2-2	TGTGCCTGCCCCCCCCGGGACAGGGGGACCGGGGAGCTGTTTTTT	CACPPRDRGTGELFF
TRBV29-1	NA	few	TRBJ1-1	TGCAGCGTTTCTTATCGGAACACTGAAGCTTTCTTT	CSVSYRNTEAFF
TRBV9	NA	few	TRBJ2-6	TGTGCCAGCAGCGCCCTCGGGTCTGGGGCCAACGTCCTGACTTTC	CASSALGSGANVLTF
TRBV5-1	NA	NA	TRBJ1-1	TGCGCCAGCAGCTGGAGGAGCTTGAACACTGAAGCTTTCTTT	CASSWRSLNTEAFF
TRBV6-5	NA	NA	TRBJ2-1	TGTGCCAGCAACGGGAAAAACAATGAGCAGTTCTTC	CASNGKNNEQFF
TRBV2	NA	NA	TRBJ2-1	TGTGCCAGCGGGGGAGGACTCAGGTACAATGAGCAGTTCTTC	CASGGGLRYNEQFF
TRBV7-6	TRBD1	few	TRBJ1-1	TGTGCCAGCAGCTCCACCCGGAGGACAGGCTCTGAAGCTTTCTTT	CASSSTRRTGSEAFF
TRBV6-1	NA	few	TRBJ2-3	TGTGCCAGCAGTAACAGGGTCTCCACAGATACGCAGTATTTT	CASSNRVSTDTQYF
TRBV7-2	NA	NA	TRBJ2-1	TGTGCCAGCAGCTTAGCGGGGGCATACAATGAGCAGTTCTTC	CASSLAGAYNEQFF
TRBV5-1	NA	NA	TRBJ2-7	TGCGCCAGCAGCTTGGGTCCAGGAATTTACGAGCAGTACTTC	CASSLGPGIYEQYF
TRBV2	TRBD2	NA	TRBJ2-7	TGTGCCAGCAAGTCGGGAGGGCACTCCGAGCAGTACTTC	CASKSGGHSEQYF
TRBV5-1	NA	NA	TRBJ2-7	TGCGCCAGCAGCTTGGCCGAGGGCTACGAGCAGTACTTC	CASSLAEGYEQYF
TRBV27	NA	NA	TRBJ1-5	TGTGCCAGCAGTTTGGGCCCCCGAGGGAATCAGCCCCAGCATTTT	CASSLGPRGNQPQHF
TRBV7-9	NA	NA	TRBJ1-5	TGTGCCAGCAGCTTAGCGCGGGGGGGCAATCAGCCCCAGCATTTT	CASSLARGGNQPQHF
TRBV18	NA	few	TRBJ1-2	TGTGCCAGCTCACCACAGGGGATTGATGGCTACACCTTC	CASSPQGIDGYTF
TRBV7-6	NA	few	TRBJ1-5	TGTGCCAGCAGCTTCGGGCCCCAGCATTTT	CASSFGPQHF
TRBV25-1	NA	few	TRBJ2-1	TGTGCCAGCAGTGAATTCAAGCGGAGCTCCTACAATGAGCAGTTCTTC	CASSEFKRSSYNEQFF
TRBV7-2	TRBD2	few	TRBJ2-7	TGTGCCAGCAGCTTAGCGGGAGGGCCGGGGGGCGAGCAGTACTTC	CASSLAGGPGGEQYF
TRBV5-1	NA	few	TRBJ2-1	TGCGCCAGCAGCTTGGTGGGCCGGAACAATGAGCAGTTCTTC	CASSLVGRNNEQFF
TRBV6-4	NA	NA	TRBJ1-1	TGTGCCAGCAGTGACTCACCGGGCACTGAAGCTTTCTTT	CASSDSPGTEAFF
TRBV10-3	NA	NA	TRBJ2-3	TGTGCCATCAGGGGGAGGACGCCTAGCACAGATACGCAGTATTTT	CAIRGRTPSTDTQYF
TRBV4-2	TRBD2	NA	TRBJ2-3	TGTGCCAGCAGCCAAGCGGCTAGCGGGGGGGTTTTTACGCAGTATTTT	CASSQAASGGVFTQYF
TRBV19	NA	NA	TRBJ1-5	TGTGCCAGTCAGTACCTCGGGGGCAATCAGCCCCAGCATTTT	CASQYLGGNQPQHF
TRBV4-1	TRBD1	NA	TRBJ2-1	TGCGCCAGCAGCCGGACAGGGCTACTCTCCTACAATGAGCAGTTCTTC	CASSRTGLLSYNEQFF
TRBV21-1	NA	NA	TRBJ2-5	TGTGCCAGCTGCCGGGACAGACAAGAGACCCAGTACTTC	CASCRDRQETQYF
TRBV2	TRBD1	NA	TRBJ1-1	TGTGCCAGCATAGCGGACAGGAACATGAACACTGAAGCTTTCTTT	CASIADRNMNTEAFF
TRBV25-1	NA	NA	TRBJ1-2	TGTGCCAGCAGTGAATCGTTCAGCTATGGCTACACCTTC	CASSESFSYGYTF
TRBV19	NA	few	TRBJ2-1	TGTGCCAGTAGTATAGATAAGATCCGGGGAGAGCAGTTCTTC	CASSIDKIRGEQFF
TRBV5-4	TRBD1	few	TRBJ2-4	TGTGCCAGCAGCTCGGGACAGGGGGTCAAAAACATTCAGTACTTC	CASSSGQGVKNIQYF
TRBV30	TRBD2	few	TRBJ2-3	TGTGCCTGGAGTGCTAGCGGTAGCACAGATACGCAGTATTTT	CAWSASGSTDTQYF
TRBV18	NA	few	TRBJ2-7	TGTGCCAGCTCAAGGGCAGGGGACCTTCCCTACGAGCAGTACTTC	CASSRAGDLPYEQYF
TRBV29-1	TRBD1	few	TRBJ2-7	TGCAGCGTTGACAGGGGGTATGGCTACGAGCAGTACTTC	CSVDRGYGYEQYF
TRBV6-5	NA	few	TRBJ2-1	TGTGCCAGCAGACCTAATCGACACTCTTACAATGAGCAGTTCTTC	CASRPNRHSYNEQFF
TRBV23-1	NA	NA	TRBJ1-4	TGCGCCAGCAGTCCCCCCGAGGCCCACCGTCTCGAAAAACTGTTTTTT	CASSPPEAHRLEKLFF
TRBV5-1	TRBD1	NA	TRBJ1-2	TGCGCCAGCAGCCTACAGGGGCGGCTTGGCTACACCTTC	CASSLQGRLGYTF
TRBV29-1	TRBD1	few	TRBJ1-1	TGCAGCGTTGCGGGGACAGAGGGAGCTTTCTTT	CSVAGTEGAFF
TRBV15	NA	few	TRBJ1-1	TGTGCCACCAGCATAGACAGGAACACTGAAGCTTTCTTT	CATSIDRNTEAFF
TRBV6-1	TRBD1	NA	TRBJ1-5	TGTGCCAGCAACAGGGGGGTTAGCAATCAGCCCCAGCATTTT	CASNRGVSNQPQHF
TRBV10-3	TRBD2	NA	TRBJ2-1	TGTGCCATCAGTGAGAAGGCTAGCGGGAGGGGCAATGAGCAGTTCTTC	CAISEKASGRGNEQFF
TRBV9	TRBD2	NA	TRBJ2-7	TGTGCCAGCACCTCGGGACTAGCCCCGTACGAGCAGTACTTC	CASTSGLAPYEQYF
TRBV5-1	NA	few	TRBJ1-4	TGCGCCAGCAGCTTCGGGGGGTCAACTAATGAAAAACTGTTTTTT	CASSFGGSTNEKLFF
TRBV30	NA	NA	TRBJ1-1	TGTGCCTGGAGCGACCGACAGCGCCGGACTGAAGCTTTCTTT	CAWSDRQRRTEAFF
TRBV4-2	NA	few	TRBJ1-5	TGTGCCAGCAGCCAAGATTTTTCCGATCAGCCCCAGCATTTT	CASSQDFSDQPQHF
TRBV7-2	TRBD2	few	TRBJ2-3	TGTGCCAGCAGCGAACCTAGCGGAGCCCAGTATTTT	CASSEPSGAQYF